A selection of T cell receptor beta chains follows, all from one sample in a study of T cell repertoires in cytomegalovirus infection. Antigens for these TCRs are unknown. One entry per CDR3 protein, called by TCRdb with MiXCR from the reads. The profile shows 340,000 or so distinct CDR3 sequences, 25% of them singletons. Specimen: cultured PBMCs, collected from culture after CMV antigen stimulation. Every receptor here comes from a human donor in good health (CMV status not recorded). Some clones in this sample may be carry-over from other donors' samples. CDR3s include the opening cysteine and the closing phenylalanine or tryptophan. Fields, in order: clone size, D gene, V gene, J gene, CDR3 DNA, CDR3 protein. The D gene is left open where the match is weak. Not every row has a clone size; where given, it reads once, few, many or a size class.

clone size: -
D gene: -
V gene: TRBV6-2/TRBV6-3
J gene: TRBJ1-3
CDR3 DNA: TGTGCCAGCAGTGCGGGCCGATACTCTGGAAACACCATATATTTT
CDR3 protein: CASSAGRYSGNTIYF

clone size: few
D gene: -
V gene: TRBV20-1
J gene: TRBJ2-1
CDR3 DNA: TGCAGTGCTAGAGGCTTGGAGGACTCCGCAGGCAATGAGCAGTTCTTC
CDR3 protein: CSARGLEDSAGNEQFF

clone size: many
D gene: TRBD2
V gene: TRBV11-2
J gene: TRBJ2-1
CDR3 DNA: TGTGCCAGCAGCGGTCGGACTAGCGGGATTTACAATGAGCAGTTCTTC
CDR3 protein: CASSGRTSGIYNEQFF

clone size: few
D gene: -
V gene: TRBV6-1
J gene: TRBJ2-7
CDR3 DNA: TGTGCCAGCAGCATTGAAGATGCCTACGAGCAGTACTTC
CDR3 protein: CASSIEDAYEQYF

clone size: -
D gene: TRBD2
V gene: TRBV12-3/TRBV12-4
J gene: TRBJ2-3
CDR3 DNA: TGTGCCAGCACCCCACTAGCGCTAGCAGATACGCAGTATTTT
CDR3 protein: CASTPLALADTQYF

clone size: many
D gene: -
V gene: TRBV4-2
J gene: TRBJ2-7
CDR3 DNA: TGTGCCAGCAGCCAAGACCCGACTAGTTCCCACGAGCAGTACTTC
CDR3 protein: CASSQDPTSSHEQYF

clone size: -
D gene: -
V gene: TRBV10-3
J gene: TRBJ2-5
CDR3 DNA: TGTGCCATCAGTACTCAGGGGGGCCAAGAGACCCAGTACTTC
CDR3 protein: CAISTQGGQETQYF

clone size: many
D gene: -
V gene: TRBV7-2
J gene: TRBJ2-7
CDR3 DNA: TGTGCCAGCAGCTCTAACATCGAGCAGTACTTC
CDR3 protein: CASSSNIEQYF

clone size: -
D gene: TRBD2
V gene: TRBV27
J gene: TRBJ2-7
CDR3 DNA: TGTGCCAGCAGCGGGACTAGCGGGATCTACGAGCAGTACTTC
CDR3 protein: CASSGTSGIYEQYF

clone size: few
D gene: -
V gene: TRBV20-1
J gene: TRBJ1-5
CDR3 DNA: TGCAGTGCCACAGAGAGGGCCGGGAGGGATCAGCCCCAGCATTTT
CDR3 protein: CSATERAGRDQPQHF

clone size: -
D gene: -
V gene: TRBV15
J gene: TRBJ1-4
CDR3 DNA: TGTGCCACCAGCGCGAGGATTGCAACTAATGAAAAACTGTTTTTT
CDR3 protein: CATSARIATNEKLFF

clone size: -
D gene: -
V gene: TRBV7-4
J gene: TRBJ2-7
CDR3 DNA: TGTGCCAGCAGCCCGCAGGGTAAGGGCTACGAGCAGTACTTC
CDR3 protein: CASSPQGKGYEQYF

clone size: -
D gene: -
V gene: TRBV28
J gene: TRBJ1-4
CDR3 DNA: TGTGCCAGCAGTCCCCGGACCCGAGAGGATGAAAAACTGTTTTTT
CDR3 protein: CASSPRTREDEKLFF

clone size: -
D gene: TRBD1
V gene: TRBV7-8
J gene: TRBJ2-1
CDR3 DNA: TGTGCCAGCAGCTTAGGCCGGACAGGGGCTTACAATGAGCAGTTCTTC
CDR3 protein: CASSLGRTGAYNEQFF

clone size: -
D gene: -
V gene: TRBV18
J gene: TRBJ2-5
CDR3 DNA: TGTGCCAGCTCACGAAGCTTTAGCGGAGGACAAGAGACCCAGTACTTC
CDR3 protein: CASSRSFSGGQETQYF

clone size: many
D gene: TRBD1
V gene: TRBV9
J gene: TRBJ1-4
CDR3 DNA: TGTGCCAGCAGCGCAGGGACAGGGGCTGTTGAATACGAAAAACTGTTTTTT
CDR3 protein: CASSAGTGAVEYEKLFF

clone size: few
D gene: -
V gene: TRBV6-1
J gene: TRBJ1-5
CDR3 DNA: TGTGCCAGCAGCCGAAAACCCCGGGACAATGGCAATCAGCCCCAGCATTTT
CDR3 protein: CASSRKPRDNGNQPQHF

clone size: -
D gene: TRBD2
V gene: TRBV27
J gene: TRBJ2-5
CDR3 DNA: TGTGCCAGCAGACCAGGACTAGCGGAACAAGAGACCCAGTACTTC
CDR3 protein: CASRPGLAEQETQYF

clone size: -
D gene: -
V gene: TRBV7-6
J gene: TRBJ1-5
CDR3 DNA: TGTGCCAGCACCTACTGGGGGGGCGCGGGTCTGAATCAGCCCCAGCATTTT
CDR3 protein: CASTYWGGAGLNQPQHF

clone size: -
D gene: -
V gene: TRBV7-6
J gene: TRBJ2-1
CDR3 DNA: TGTGCCAGCAGCCCACATCCCTACAATGAGCAGTTCTTC
CDR3 protein: CASSPHPYNEQFF

clone size: few
D gene: -
V gene: TRBV25-1
J gene: TRBJ2-1
CDR3 DNA: TGTGATGGGGGTTTCTCCTACAATGAGCAGTTCTTC
CDR3 protein: CDGGFSYNEQFF

clone size: -
D gene: TRBD1
V gene: TRBV28
J gene: TRBJ1-2
CDR3 DNA: TGTGCCAGCCGGGGGACGGGAACAGGGGTAGGGAATGGCTACACCTTC
CDR3 protein: CASRGTGTGVGNGYTF

clone size: -
D gene: -
V gene: TRBV5-1
J gene: TRBJ1-4
CDR3 DNA: TGCGCCAGCAGCTTGGCCGCAGACCGGGGGGAAAAACTGTTTTTT
CDR3 protein: CASSLAADRGEKLFF

clone size: -
D gene: -
V gene: TRBV11-3
J gene: TRBJ2-2
CDR3 DNA: TGTGCCAGCAGCGCCGGGTGGGATTCCGGGGAGCTGTTTTTT
CDR3 protein: CASSAGWDSGELFF

clone size: -
D gene: -
V gene: TRBV29-1
J gene: TRBJ2-1
CDR3 DNA: TGCAGCGTTCAGGGACTGGCAGGCCCTTTTAGCTCCTACAATGAGCAGTTCTTC
CDR3 protein: CSVQGLAGPFSSYNEQFF

clone size: few
D gene: -
V gene: TRBV28
J gene: TRBJ1-2
CDR3 DNA: TGTGCCAGCAGTTTCGAAAAAGGAGGAGGTGGCTACACCTTC
CDR3 protein: CASSFEKGGGGYTF

clone size: many
D gene: TRBD2
V gene: TRBV6-1
J gene: TRBJ2-7
CDR3 DNA: TGTGCCAGCTGGGGGGCGACTAGCGGGAGAAGGGGCTACGAGCAGTACTTC
CDR3 protein: CASWGATSGRRGYEQYF

clone size: many
D gene: -
V gene: TRBV7-2
J gene: TRBJ2-3
CDR3 DNA: TGTGCCAGCAGCTTAGTACGGGTGTATACGCAGTATTTT
CDR3 protein: CASSLVRVYTQYF